The rows below give T cell receptor beta chains drawn from one sample of a study of blood T cell repertoires in COVID-19. Libraries were prepared by immunoSEQ multiplex PCR; TCRdb keeps only in-frame clonotypes and omits some of them. The sample has a few hundred thousand clones; 87% are singletons. The sample comprised PBMCs or T cells enriched from blood (not recorded which). All receptors come from a woman aged 50 to 60 who had recovered from COVID-19. CDR3s include the opening cysteine and the closing phenylalanine or tryptophan. The order of the fields is clone size, V gene, J gene, D gene, CDR3 protein, CDR3 DNA. D genes are given only for firm matches. Clone size is shown for a subset of rows, as once, few, many or a class of expanded clone.

clone size: .; V gene: TRBV25-1; J gene: TRBJ1-2; D gene: TRBD1; CDR3 protein: CASSERQGSDGYTF; CDR3 DNA: TGTGCCAGCAGTGAACGACAGGGTTCAGATGGCTACACCTTC
clone size: .; V gene: TRBV4-2; J gene: TRBJ2-5; D gene: TRBD1; CDR3 protein: CASSQGDRGGQETQYF; CDR3 DNA: TGTGCCAGCAGCCAGGGGGACAGGGGTGGGCAAGAGACCCAGTACTTC
clone size: once; V gene: TRBV2; J gene: TRBJ1-1; D gene: .; CDR3 protein: CASSASRSNTEAFF; CDR3 DNA: TGTGCCAGCAGTGCGAGCCGATCGAACACTGAAGCTTTCTTT
clone size: .; V gene: TRBV18; J gene: TRBJ1-1; D gene: TRBD1; CDR3 protein: CASSPPGQGTNTEAFF; CDR3 DNA: TGTGCCAGCTCACCTCCGGGACAGGGGACGAACACTGAAGCTTTCTTT
clone size: .; V gene: TRBV27; J gene: TRBJ1-1; D gene: .; CDR3 protein: CASSLQGNTEAFF; CDR3 DNA: TGTGCCAGCAGTTTGCAGGGAAACACTGAAGCTTTCTTT
clone size: .; V gene: TRBV19; J gene: TRBJ1-5; D gene: .; CDR3 protein: CASRPDSYSNQPQHF; CDR3 DNA: TGTGCCAGTAGGCCCGACAGTTATAGCAATCAGCCCCAGCATTTT
clone size: .; V gene: TRBV4-1; J gene: TRBJ1-2; D gene: .; CDR3 protein: CASSPTGITAYGYTF; CDR3 DNA: TGCGCCAGCAGCCCGACAGGTATTACGGCGTATGGCTACACCTTC
clone size: once; V gene: TRBV9; J gene: TRBJ2-2; D gene: TRBD2; CDR3 protein: CASSTRGGVGELFF; CDR3 DNA: TGTGCCAGCAGCACGAGGGGAGGGGTCGGGGAGCTGTTTTTT
clone size: .; V gene: TRBV4-3; J gene: TRBJ1-2; D gene: .; CDR3 protein: CASSQGGLGGGAGGYTF; CDR3 DNA: TGCGCCAGCAGCCAAGGAGGATTGGGCGGGGGCGCGGGTGGCTACACCTTC
clone size: once; V gene: TRBV5-1; J gene: TRBJ2-7; D gene: TRBD2; CDR3 protein: CASSALAGSSYEQYF; CDR3 DNA: TGCGCCAGCAGCGCACTAGCGGGAAGCTCCTACGAGCAGTACTTC
clone size: .; V gene: TRBV4-1; J gene: TRBJ2-2; D gene: .; CDR3 protein: CASSQREGGTGELFF; CDR3 DNA: TGCGCCAGCAGCCAACGGGAAGGAGGAACCGGGGAGCTGTTTTTT
clone size: .; V gene: TRBV5-1; J gene: TRBJ1-4; D gene: .; CDR3 protein: CASSPSGGRDEKLFF; CDR3 DNA: TGCGCCAGCAGTCCCAGTGGGGGCCGGGATGAAAAACTGTTTTTT
clone size: .; V gene: TRBV7-6; J gene: TRBJ2-1; D gene: .; CDR3 protein: CASSSRGEEQFF; CDR3 DNA: TGTGCCAGCAGCTCCAGGGGGGAGGAGCAGTTCTTC
clone size: .; V gene: TRBV7-8; J gene: TRBJ2-1; D gene: TRBD2; CDR3 protein: CASSPSGGASYNEQFF; CDR3 DNA: TGTGCCAGCAGCCCTAGCGGGGGGGCCTCCTACAATGAGCAGTTCTTC
clone size: few; V gene: TRBV5-1; J gene: TRBJ2-3; D gene: TRBD1; CDR3 protein: CASSLGTGHTDTQYF; CDR3 DNA: TGCGCCAGCAGCTTGGGGACAGGGCACACAGATACGCAGTATTTT
clone size: .; V gene: TRBV7-9; J gene: TRBJ2-2; D gene: .; CDR3 protein: CASSPERLSRPGELFF; CDR3 DNA: TGTGCCAGCAGCCCCGAGAGGCTGTCCCGGCCCGGGGAGCTGTTTTTT
clone size: .; V gene: TRBV5-4; J gene: TRBJ2-7; D gene: .; CDR3 protein: CASSLKGGVDYEQYF; CDR3 DNA: TGTGCCAGCAGCTTGAAGGGCGGGGTGGACTACGAGCAGTACTTC
clone size: few; V gene: TRBV10-3; J gene: TRBJ1-1; D gene: TRBD1; CDR3 protein: CAIRRTGLWAEAFF; CDR3 DNA: TGTGCCATCAGGAGGACAGGACTCTGGGCTGAAGCTTTCTTT
clone size: .; V gene: TRBV5-1; J gene: TRBJ1-4; D gene: TRBD1; CDR3 protein: CASRPNPGQGHEKLFF; CDR3 DNA: TGCGCCAGCAGACCGAACCCGGGACAGGGACATGAAAAACTGTTTTTT
clone size: .; V gene: TRBV11-3; J gene: TRBJ1-1; D gene: .; CDR3 protein: CASSEGGHTEAFF; CDR3 DNA: TGTGCCAGCAGCGAAGGGGGTCACACTGAAGCTTTCTTT
clone size: .; V gene: TRBV7-9; J gene: TRBJ1-3; D gene: .; CDR3 protein: CASSPSGNTIYF; CDR3 DNA: TGTGCCAGCAGCCCTTCTGGAAACACCATATATTTT
clone size: once; V gene: TRBV2; J gene: TRBJ2-7; D gene: .; CDR3 protein: CASSREQTSSYEQYF; CDR3 DNA: TGTGCCAGCAGCAGAGAACAGACAAGCTCCTACGAGCAGTACTTC